This is a list of T cell receptor beta chains from one sample in a study of CD8 T cells in Susac syndrome. From the immunoSEQ multiplex PCR reads, TCRdb called clonotypes with MiXCR, one entry per CDR3 protein. The sample consists of 140,000 to 150,000 distinct CDR3 sequences, 95% of them appearing once. The sequenced material came from CD4+ T cells from PBMCs. Source of these receptors: a human donor with Susac syndrome. Each CDR3 is given with its conserved first and last residue. Fields, in order: J gene, clone size, CDR3 length, D gene, V gene, CDR3 protein, CDR3 DNA. D genes are given only for firm matches. Only part of the rows carry a size: once, few, many, or a class if the clone is expanded.

TRBJ2-7 - 14 - TRBV7-3 CASSLGLRGDEQYF TGTGCCAGCAGCTTAGGCTTACGAGGGGACGAGCAGTACTTC
TRBJ1-2 - 15 - TRBV18 CASSPGSTDLLGYTF TGTGCCAGCTCACCTGGCTCGACGGATCTTTTGGGCTACACCTTC
TRBJ1-1 - 12 - TRBV11-2 CASSYGAIEAFF TGTGCCAGCAGCTATGGGGCCATAGAAGCTTTCTTT
TRBJ1-4 once 17 TRBD1 TRBV3-1 CASSPRRSWTGDEKLFF TGTGCCAGCAGCCCCCGAAGGAGCTGGACAGGGGACGAAAAACTGTTTTTT
TRBJ2-4 - 17 TRBD2 TRBV29-1 CSVEARLAGSAKNIQYF TGCAGCGTTGAAGCAAGACTAGCGGGATCAGCCAAAAACATTCAGTACTTC
TRBJ2-6 - 16 - TRBV7-3 CASSFAANSGANVLTF TGTGCCAGCAGCTTCGCGGCGAACTCTGGGGCCAACGTCCTGACTTTC
TRBJ1-1 - 14 - TRBV9 CASSPRGGSAEAFF TGTGCCAGCAGCCCCCGTGGAGGTTCGGCTGAAGCTTTCTTT
TRBJ2-3 - 15 - TRBV25-1 CASSDSRTRTDTQYF TGTGCCAGCAGTGATTCCCGCACTCGCACAGATACGCAGTATTTT
TRBJ2-3 - 14 - TRBV11-2 CASSPDRRTDTQYF TGTGCCAGCAGCCCAGACAGACGCACAGATACGCAGTATTTT
TRBJ1-5 - 13 - TRBV7-2 CASSFGGAQPQHF TGTGCCAGCAGCTTCGGAGGAGCCCAGCCCCAGCATTTT
TRBJ1-1 - 17 - TRBV3-1 CASSLRGRGGATGEAFF TGTGCCAGCAGCCTTAGAGGTCGGGGAGGGGCTACAGGGGAAGCTTTCTTT
TRBJ2-7 - 13 - TRBV29-1 CSVPRESSYEQYF TGCAGCGTCCCTCGGGAAAGCTCCTACGAGCAGTACTTC
TRBJ1-1 - 11 - TRBV12-3/TRBV12-4 CASSLRTEAFF TGTGCCAGCAGTTTACGCACTGAAGCTTTCTTT
TRBJ2-3 - 15 - TRBV4-1 CASSQDRDFTDTQYF TGCGCCAGCAGCCAAGATCGGGACTTCACAGATACGCAGTATTTT
TRBJ2-5 - 15 - TRBV29-1 CSVALGSGPQETQYF TGCAGCGTTGCCCTCGGGAGCGGGCCCCAAGAGACCCAGTACTTC
TRBJ2-5 - 15 TRBD2 TRBV10-3 CAISPLAGYQETQYF TGTGCCATCAGCCCCCTAGCGGGATACCAAGAGACCCAGTACTTC
TRBJ2-5 - 14 - TRBV20-1 CSASPGVAAETQYF TGCAGTGCTAGCCCGGGGGTAGCCGCAGAGACCCAGTACTTC
TRBJ1-3 - 14 TRBD1 TRBV20-1 CSARTGTVSIDQNF TGCAGTGCTAGGACAGGGACAGTTTCGATAGATCAGAATTTT
TRBJ1-2 - 12 - TRBV29-1 CSVGEGTYGYTF TGCAGCGTTGGGGAGGGAACGTATGGCTACACCTTC
TRBJ1-1 - 14 TRBD1 TRBV27 CASSLSSGGTEAFF TGTGCCAGCAGTTTATCATCAGGGGGCACTGAAGCTTTCTTT
TRBJ2-5 - 12 - TRBV29-1 CSVETHQETQYF TGCAGCGTTGAAACCCACCAAGAGACCCAGTACTTC
TRBJ1-3 - 13 - TRBV29-1 CSVGTGSGNTIYF TGCAGCGTTGGTACAGGCTCTGGAAACACCATATATTTT
TRBJ1-2 - 13 - TRBV4-1 CASSKEDNYGYTF TGCGCCAGCAGCAAAGAAGATAACTATGGCTACACCTTC
TRBJ2-5 - 15 - TRBV4-1 CASSQGSGGWETQYF TGCGCCAGCAGCCAAGGGTCGGGGGGCTGGGAGACCCAGTACTTC
TRBJ2-7 - 13 - TRBV11-2 CASSLSAEYEQYF TGTGCCAGCAGCTTATCTGCGGAGTACGAGCAGTACTTC
TRBJ1-2 - 14 - TRBV7-9 CASSLEAAAYGYTF TGTGCCAGCAGCTTAGAAGCAGCCGCCTATGGCTACACCTTC
TRBJ2-5 - 13 TRBD1 TRBV29-1 CSVAGTGQETQYF TGCAGCGTTGCGGGGACAGGGCAAGAGACCCAGTACTTC
TRBJ2-1 - 15 - TRBV18 CASSPSAGSYNEQFF TGTGCCAGCTCCCCCTCGGCGGGCTCCTACAATGAGCAGTTCTTC
TRBJ2-5 - 15 TRBD1 TRBV4-1 CASSPGTERRETQYF TGCGCCAGCAGCCCCGGGACAGAGCGGAGAGAGACCCAGTACTTC
TRBJ2-5 - 13 - TRBV28 CAAKGGLQETQYF TGTGCCGCCAAGGGGGGCTTACAAGAGACCCAGTACTTC
TRBJ1-2 - 14 - TRBV12-3/TRBV12-4 CASSLSAANYGYTF TGTGCCAGCAGTTTGTCAGCGGCTAACTATGGCTACACCTTC
TRBJ1-5 - 16 - TRBV3-1 CASSPWGSKGNQPQHF TGTGCCAGCAGCCCCTGGGGCAGTAAGGGCAATCAGCCCCAGCATTTT
TRBJ2-3 - 15 - TRBV24-1 CATRPNFVRTDTQYF TGTGCCACCAGGCCCAACTTCGTCCGCACAGATACGCAGTATTTT
TRBJ1-4 - 13 - TRBV2 CASSEEVVEKLFF TGTGCCAGCAGTGAAGAAGTAGTGGAAAAACTGTTTTTT
TRBJ1-3 once 15 TRBD1 TRBV29-1 CSVGTGGHSGNTIYF TGCAGCGTTGGAACAGGGGGGCACTCTGGAAACACCATATATTTT
TRBJ1-5 - 18 - TRBV28 CASSLLGGQSVLEQPQHF TGTGCCAGCAGTTTATTGGGAGGACAGTCTGTATTAGAACAGCCCCAGCATTTT
TRBJ2-7 - 14 - TRBV20-1 CSATRSGRSYEQYF TGCAGTGCTACCAGATCTGGTCGGTCCTACGAGCAGTACTTC
TRBJ2-1 - 14 TRBD2 TRBV7-3 CASSTSGGAGEQFF TGTGCCAGCAGCACTAGCGGGGGGGCCGGTGAGCAGTTCTTC
TRBJ2-7 - 14 - TRBV15 CATSRAGIAYEQYF TGTGCCACCAGCAGGGCCGGCATAGCCTACGAGCAGTACTTC